There are many counts of the clone carrying this TCR beta chain. Its target is unknown. Study processing details: Using the CDR3 differences seen across clinicopathological groups, the authors built a distant-metastasis classifier for papillary thyroid cancer, which was meant to discriminate distant-metastatic patients. TCRdb reprocessed the PCR reads using MiXCR. TCRdb's processing, not the authors' own work, is the source of the V and J calls. The data show tens of thousands of clones, about an eighth seen once. This record comes from a study of metastatic and nonmetastatic thyroid tumors. Turning to the study itself: From malignant and benign thyroid patients, repertoires in blood and in tumor or nodule tissue were compared. Study results and caveats: Significantly greater TCR beta diversity was reportedly found in malignant thyroid tumors than in benign nodules (in blood and tumor).

Until they underwent thyroid surgery, no patient had received any treatment. The sequenced sample consisted of blood. The sequence derives from a male donor with papillary thyroid cancer or a benign thyroid nodule (not recorded which). Some clones in this sample may be carry-over from other donors' samples.

The chain's CDR3 is CASIDDYKVGEQFF. CDR3 nucleotide sequence: TGTGCCAGCATTGATGACTATAAAGTAGGTGAGCAGTTCTTC. This chain uses TRBV2 with TRBJ2-1; TRBD2 is a possible D gene (5 bases). CDR3 size: 14 residues. Germline CDR1 and CDR2: SNHLY and FYNNEI. The V and J ends lost 7 bases and 9 bases respectively, with 19 bases between them.